These 18 T cell receptor beta chains originate from one sample sequenced in a study of OX40 agonist ivuxolimab in advanced cancers. Using immunoSEQ multiplex PCR, the repertoire was profiled, and TCRdb retains in-frame clones only, with some absent. This table has about 82,000 clones, 91% appearing once. The sequencing used CD4+ or CD8+ T cells sorted from blood, collected in a trial of the OX40 agonist ivuxolimab. The origin of the receptors is an adult with an advanced solid tumor such as melanoma, head and neck, liver or kidney cancer.

V gene TRBV18 combines with J gene TRBJ2-5; 7 bases are shared with TRBD1. Trimming cost V 5 bases and J 7 bases; bases outside gene matches: 19. There are 17 residues in the CDR3. The germline V gene encodes CDR1 KGHSH and CDR2 LQKENI. CDR3 protein: CASSGYLQTGQPATQYF. CDR3 DNA: TGTGCCAGCTCAGGATACCTTCAGACAGGGCAGCCGGCGACCCAGTACTTC.

The rearrangement links TRBV6-1 to TRBJ1-1; D gene unclear. The CDR3 is made up of 14 amino acids. Trimming removed 0 bases at V and 1 base at J, with 6 bases between. From germline, CDR1 is MNHNS and CDR2 SASEGT. In nucleotides, the CDR3 is TGTGCCAGCAGTGAAGCGGTCAGGAACACTGAAGCTTTCTTT. Its protein product is CASSEAVRNTEAFF.

CDR3 protein: CSASMLTQYF. The CDR3 nucleotides read TGCAGTGCTAGTATGTTGACCCAGTACTTC. This rearrangement joins TRBV20-1 to TRBJ2-5; D unclear. V dropped 3 bases and J dropped 7 bases, with 6 bases sitting between them. CDR1 and CDR2 (germline): DFQATT, SNEGSKA (reference sequence). This CDR3 has 10 residues.

The chain carries TRBV27 and TRBJ2-5; TRBD2 matches 14 bases. This CDR3 region has 16 residues. J lost 5 bases, V lost 5 bases, and 7 bases had no gene match. The germline V gene encodes CDR1 MNHEY and CDR2 SMNVEV (reference sequence). CDR3 nucleotides: TGTGCCAGCAGTCCGCGACTAGCGGGAGGGCAGGAGACCCAGTACTTC. This sequence encodes CASSPRLAGGQETQYF.

This sequence joins TRBV4-2 and TRBJ1-1; D gene unclear. CDR1 is LGHNA and CDR2 is YNFKEQ in the germline V gene. This CDR3 region has 15 residues. V was clipped by 0 bases and J by 1 base, with 9 bases between them. The CDR3: CASSQEVGENTEAFF. As DNA, the CDR3 is TGTGCCAGCAGCCAAGAGGTCGGAGAGAACACTGAAGCTTTCTTT.

The gene calls are TRBV4-3 and TRBJ2-2, with TRBD1 identical over 7 bases. The CDR3 sequence is 14 residues long. Trimming at V came to 1 base and at J to 7 bases, leaving 3 bases not matched to a gene. Germline loops: CDR1 LGHNA, CDR2 YSLEER. The CDR3 nucleotides read TGCGCCAGCAGCCAAGTAACAGGGGTCGGGGAGCTGTTTTTT. Residues: CASSQVTGVGELFF.

V and J are TRBV5-1 and TRBJ2-3, with 10 bases that match TRBD2. In germline, CDR1 is SGHRS, CDR2 YFSETQ. Trimming removed 4 bases from V and 0 bases from J; junction bases left unmatched: 5. The CDR3 totals 16 residues. The CDR3 protein is CASSRQTSGSTDTQYF. CDR3 bases: TGCGCCAGCAGCCGCCAGACTAGCGGGAGCACAGATACGCAGTATTTT.

J is TRBJ1-5 and V is TRBV4-3; the D is unclear. CDR3 length equals 14 residues. In germline, CDR1 is LGHNA, CDR2 YSLEER. V lost 0 bases, J lost 4 bases, and 7 bases lay in between. CDR3 in DNA: TGCGCCAGCAGCCAAGATCCAAGGAATCAGCCCCAGCATTTT. The encoded protein is CASSQDPRNQPQHF.

The chain links TRBV5-5 to TRBJ2-5; no reliable D call. Germline CDR1 is SGHKS and CDR2 is YYEKEE (reference sequence). V was cut by 2 bases and J by 5 bases, with 10 bases left in between. The CDR3 extends over 13 amino acids. CDR3 nucleotide sequence: TGTGCCAGCAGCTTTCTGTCCGGGGAGACCCAGTACTTC. The encoded protein is CASSFLSGETQYF.

V is TRBV15 and J is TRBJ2-7; 9 bases are a match to TRBD2. Germline V gene sequence: CDR1 LNHNV, CDR2 YYDKDF (reference sequence). V dropped 8 bases and J dropped 7; count of bases not matched to a gene: 15. This CDR3 is built from 15 residues. The CDR3 protein is CATSPRGLAYREQYF. The CDR3, as DNA: TGTGCCACCTCCCCCCGGGGACTAGCCTATCGGGAGCAGTACTTC. Full variable domain (outside the CDR3, taken from reference TRBV15 and TRBJ2-7): DAMVIQNPRYQVTQFGKPVTLSCSQTLNHNVMYWYQQKSSQAPKLLFHYYDKDFNNEADTPDNFQSRRPNTSFCFLDIRSPGLGDTAMYLCATSPRGLAYREQYFGPGTRLTVT.

V and J are TRBV27 and TRBJ1-5; unclear D gene. V lost 6 bases and J lost 3, with 12 bases in between. This CDR3 contains 14 residues. Germline assignment: CDR1 MNHEY and CDR2 SMNVEV (reference sequence). CDR3 amino acids: CASSKREFNQPQHF. CDR3 nucleotide sequence: TGTGCCAGCAGCAAAAGAGAATTCAATCAGCCCCAGCATTTT.

This rearrangement joins TRBV5-6 to TRBJ1-6; maybe TRBD1 (6 bases). Germline V CDR1 and CDR2: SGHDT, YYEEEE. The length of the CDR3 is 14 residues. Trimming shortened V by 0 bases and J by 6 bases, and 7 bases separated the two germline ends. Written as DNA, the CDR3 is TGTGCCAGCAGCTTGGGACAGGCTAATTCACCCCTCCACTTT. Protein: CASSLGQANSPLHF.

The chain links TRBV6-6 to TRBJ2-3; 8 bases agree with TRBD1. Germline-derived CDR1 and CDR2 are MNHNY and SVGAGI (reference sequence). V trimming: 5 bases; J trimming: 3 bases; junction bases outside the gene matches: 7. CDR3 length equals 15 residues. CDR3 bases: TGTGCCAGCAGTAATGCCGGGACAGGTACAGATACGCAGTATTTT. It translates to CASSNAGTGTDTQYF.

The V gene is TRBV10-1, the J gene TRBJ1-2, with unresolved D. The CDR3 is made up of 10 amino acids. V was shortened by 8 bases and J by 7 bases, with 8 bases between the two germline ends. Germline V gene lookup returns CDR1 WNHNN and CDR2 SYGVQD (reference sequence). The CDR3 here is CASLVCGYTF. In DNA form, the CDR3 reads TGCGCCAGCCTTGTTTGTGGCTACACCTTC.

The V call is TRBV29-1, the J call TRBJ2-1; perhaps TRBD2 as D (7 bases). Trimming took 6 bases from V and 5 from J, leaving 23 bases between them. Per the germline V gene, CDR1 is SQVTM and CDR2 is ANQGSEA. The CDR3 extends over 16 amino acids. The DNA for the CDR3 is TGCAGCGTCGCGACCGGGGGGCGGAAGATGGACAATGAGCAGTTCTTC. Translating it yields CSVATGGRKMDNEQFF.

CDR3 in DNA: TGTGCCAGTAGTATAGATCCGGGTGGGGTGGCCAACGTCCTGACTTTC. Residues: CASSIDPGGVANVLTF. The J gene is TRBJ2-6, the V gene TRBV19; D gene unclear. Trimming took 0 bases from V and 6 from J, leaving 12 bases between them. The CDR3 contains 16 residues. The V gene's germline CDR1 is LNHDA and CDR2 SQIVND (reference sequence).

The chain recombines TRBV11-2 with TRBJ2-3; the D gene is possibly TRBD2 (6 bases). The length of the CDR3 is 14 residues. V was pared by 5 bases and J by 2 bases, with 11 bases between. CDR1 is SGHAT and CDR2 is FQNNGV in the germline V gene. CDR3 sequence reads: CASSKSGVTDTQYF. CDR3 in DNA: TGTGCCAGCAGCAAGTCGGGAGTCACAGATACGCAGTATTTT.

The J gene is TRBJ1-4, the V gene TRBV9, with a weak D call TRBD1 (5 bases). Germline CDR1 SGDLS, CDR2 YYNGEE. The germline V and J ends were trimmed by 4 bases and 6 bases, with 13 bases remaining between them. This CDR3 region has 14 residues. DNA of the CDR3: TGTGCCAGCAGCCCGGGGCGAGGGGATGAAAAACTGTTTTTT. It codes for CASSPGRGDEKLFF.